These 2 T cell receptor beta chains were all obtained from the same sample, sequenced in a study of blood T cell repertoires in COVID-19. Libraries were prepared by immunoSEQ multiplex PCR; TCRdb keeps only in-frame clonotypes and omits some of them. The table has a few hundred thousand clones, about 83% seen once. Source material: peripheral blood. These receptors came from a woman between 45 and 60 years old with acute or convalescent COVID-19.

The rearrangement links TRBV5-1 to TRBJ1-5; maybe TRBD1 (5 bases). Germline V lookup: CDR1 SGHRS, CDR2 YFSETQ. Trimming took off 0 bases at V and 7 bases at J, with 14 bases between the two ends. The CDR3 covers 15 residues. The CDR3 DNA reads TGCGCCAGCAGCTTGGGTCTAGGGAGGGACCAGCCCCAGCATTTT. This sequence encodes CASSLGLGRDQPQHF.

CDR3 coding DNA: TGTGCCAGCAGCGCTCGGAGTCCAGATACGCAGTATTTT. Protein sequence: CASSARSPDTQYF. The chain is built from TRBV9 and TRBJ2-3; no definite D call. Trimming removed 3 bases from V and 4 bases from J, with 9 bases in between. The CDR3 is 13 amino acids. CDR1 and CDR2 (germline): SGDLS, YYNGEE.